This T cell receptor (beta chain) was captured by sequencing in a study of CD8 T cells in ankylosing spondylitis. Study observations and caveats: Ankylosing spondylitis blood appeared to carry a characteristic TCR beta motif of roughly eight highly homologous variants. Clones that were linked to disease were CD8+ and were relatively rare in peripheral blood. Earlier work had already found some motif variants in reactive arthritis synovial fluid and blood. The authors reported significant enrichment of disease-linked clones in matched ankylosing spondylitis synovial fluid.

Of note for this clonotype: Its antigen is as yet unknown.

The CDR3 contains 15 residues. Germline V CDR1 and CDR2: SGHAT, FQNNGV. The V end was cut by 2 bases, the J end by 2 bases, with 11 bases between. Libraries of TCR beta came from quantitative 5'-RACE with molecular barcodes. TCRdb analysed the 5' RACE reads with MiXCR anew, one entry per CDR3 protein. The profile covers around 390,000 distinct CDR3 sequences, with more than 20% appearing a single time and approximately 15% taken by the ten largest. The chain combines TRBV11-2 with TRBJ2-3; D assignment may be TRBD1 or TRBD2 (5 bases each). Sequences were obtained from blood, either unsorted or a sorted T cell fraction (not recorded which). The clonotype originates from a male donor with ankylosing spondylitis. This chain's CDR3 is CASSLRGTYTDTQYF. The CDR3, as DNA: TGTGCCAGCAGCTTACGTGGGACCTACACAGATACGCAGTATTTT.